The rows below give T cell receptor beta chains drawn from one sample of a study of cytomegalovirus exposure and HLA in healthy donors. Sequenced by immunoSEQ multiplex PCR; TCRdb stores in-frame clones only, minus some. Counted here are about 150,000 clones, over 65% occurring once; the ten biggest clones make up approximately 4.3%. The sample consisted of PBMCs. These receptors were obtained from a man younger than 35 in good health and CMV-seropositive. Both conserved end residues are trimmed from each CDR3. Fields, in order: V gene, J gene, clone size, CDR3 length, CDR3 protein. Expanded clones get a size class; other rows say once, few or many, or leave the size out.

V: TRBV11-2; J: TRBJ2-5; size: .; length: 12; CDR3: ASTAGTGWETQY
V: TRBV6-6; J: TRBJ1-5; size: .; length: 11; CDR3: ASSNTGHQPQH
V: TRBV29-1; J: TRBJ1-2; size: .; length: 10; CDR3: SVEPGNYGYT
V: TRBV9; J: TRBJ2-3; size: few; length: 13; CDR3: ASSVIGLGVDTQY
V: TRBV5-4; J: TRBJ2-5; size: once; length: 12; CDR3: ASSLTSGGDYQY
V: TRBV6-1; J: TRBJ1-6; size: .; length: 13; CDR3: ASSEGQFYNSPLH
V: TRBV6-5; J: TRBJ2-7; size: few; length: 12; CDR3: ASSRQGPSYEQY
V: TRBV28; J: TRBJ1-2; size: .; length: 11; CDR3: ASSPTGQYGYT
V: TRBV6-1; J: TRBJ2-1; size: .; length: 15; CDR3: ASSKVYGGSSYNEQF
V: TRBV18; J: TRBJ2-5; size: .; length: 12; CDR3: ASSPGLAGETQY
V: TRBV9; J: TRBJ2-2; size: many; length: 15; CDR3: ASSVTRDRGNTGELF
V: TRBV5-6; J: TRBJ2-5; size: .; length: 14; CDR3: ASSLGGWAAQETQY
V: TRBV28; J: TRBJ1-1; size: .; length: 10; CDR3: ASSYRNTEAF
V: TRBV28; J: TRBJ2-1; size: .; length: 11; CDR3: ASRLNKYNEQF
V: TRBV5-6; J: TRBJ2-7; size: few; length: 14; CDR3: ASSPDGSRVSYEQY
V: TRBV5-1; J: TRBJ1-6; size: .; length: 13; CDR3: ASSLGGTGQSPLH
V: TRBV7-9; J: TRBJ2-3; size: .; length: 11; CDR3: ASSLAGQDTQY
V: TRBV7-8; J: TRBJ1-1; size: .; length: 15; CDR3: ASSLALQGGMNTEAF
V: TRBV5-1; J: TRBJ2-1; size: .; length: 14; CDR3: ASSSNRGPRYNEQF
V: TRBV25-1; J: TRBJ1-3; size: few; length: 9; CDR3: ASSARNTIY
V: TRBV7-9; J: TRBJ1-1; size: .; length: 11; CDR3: ASSSKRGTEAF
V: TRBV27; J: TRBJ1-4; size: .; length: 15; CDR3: ASSPLIRGSANEKLF
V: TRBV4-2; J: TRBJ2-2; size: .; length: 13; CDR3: ASSQDNINTGELF
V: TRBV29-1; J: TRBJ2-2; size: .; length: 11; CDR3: TGRQGWTGELF
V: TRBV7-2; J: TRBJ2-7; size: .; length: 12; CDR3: ASRPTSASYEQY
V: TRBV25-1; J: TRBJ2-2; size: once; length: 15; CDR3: ASSDPTGTGRTGGLF